What follows are 18 T cell receptor beta chains derived from one specimen sequenced in a study of cytomegalovirus exposure and HLA in healthy donors. With 60 Vbeta and 13 Jbeta primers, the PCR was carried out. Sequencing used immunoSEQ multiplex PCR; TCRdb keeps in-frame clones, though not all of them. The sample carries roughly 100,000 clones, roughly three quarters recorded once. Sequencing input: PBMCs. These receptors were taken from a male donor in good health and CMV-seronegative.

The V gene is TRBV5-1, the J gene TRBJ2-7, with 10 bases matching TRBD2. V dropped 1 base and J dropped 0; count of bases not matched to a gene: 7. Germline V gene sequence: CDR1 SGHRS, CDR2 YFSETQ. The length of the CDR3 is 17 residues. The CDR3 region has the DNA TGCGCCAGCAGCTTGAGAGCGGGGGGGGGTAGCTCCTACGAGCAGTACTTC. Residues: CASSLRAGGGSSYEQYF.

About this clone: Within the sample, other DNA sequences also encode this same CDR3. This chain uses TRBV20-1 with TRBJ1-2; D gene ambiguous. Germline V lookup: CDR1 DFQATT, CDR2 SNEGSKA (reference sequence). Trimming took off 3 bases at V and 7 bases at J, with 6 bases between the two ends. The CDR3 is 10 residues long. The CDR3 coding sequence is TGCAGTGCTAGGAACGGTGGCTACACCTTC. Translated, it gives CSARNGGYTF.

The chain has TRBV6-5 and TRBJ1-1; weak D call: TRBD1 (5 bases). The germline V gene encodes CDR1 MNHEY and CDR2 SVGAGI. The CDR3 covers 16 residues. V was pared by 2 bases and J by 1 base, with 14 bases between. CDR3 in amino acids: CASSYTEGAGNTEAFF. The CDR3 DNA reads TGTGCCAGCAGTTACACAGAAGGGGCCGGGAACACTGAAGCTTTCTTT.

CDR3 sequence: CASSVGSGRWYEQYF. CDR3 in DNA: TGTGCCAGCAGCGTAGGTAGCGGGAGGTGGTACGAGCAGTACTTC. V usage is TRBV9 and J usage is TRBJ2-7; 10 bases agree with TRBD2. The CDR3 has 15 amino acids. Germline CDR1 and CDR2: SGDLS and YYNGEE. V was pared by 0 bases and J by 4 bases, with 4 bases of the junction left unmatched.

The chain has TRBV18 and TRBJ1-2; the D gene is possibly TRBD1 (6 bases). The CDR3 extends over 15 amino acids. The germline V gene has CDR1 KGHSH and CDR2 LQKENI. Trimming left V 2 bases short and J 0 bases short, with 10 bases between. CDR3 protein: CASSPDRTANYGYTF. In nucleotides, the CDR3 is TGTGCCAGCTCACCAGACAGGACAGCTAACTATGGCTACACCTTC.

This clone has just a few counts. Other DNA sequences from this sample encode an identical CDR3 as well. This chain connects TRBV4-3 to TRBJ2-3; 7 bases match TRBD1. The germline V gene encodes CDR1 LGHNA and CDR2 YSLEER. The V segment lost 0 bases and the J segment 4 bases; nucleotides outside the gene matches: 1. This CDR3 has 14 residues. CDR3 protein: CASSQDRGPDTQYF. DNA for the CDR3: TGCGCCAGCAGCCAAGATAGGGGGCCAGATACGCAGTATTTT.

CDR3 bases: TGTGCCAGCAGCTTAGGAGCGGGGGGTGCTAATGAAAAACTGTTTTTT. Translated, it gives CASSLGAGGANEKLFF. This rearrangement joins TRBV7-2 to TRBJ1-4, with a tentative D call TRBD1 (5 bases). Germline CDR1 SGHTA, CDR2 FQGNSA. Trimming pared 1 base from V and 3 bases from J, leaving 12 bases between. The CDR3 covers 16 residues.

This chain joins TRBV7-2 and TRBJ2-3, with D hard to call. Between the trimmed V and J ends, which lost 0 bases and 2 bases, there was a span of 9 bases. Germline values: CDR1 SGHTA, CDR2 FQGNSA. The CDR3 spans 15 residues. CDR3 in DNA: TGTGCCAGCAGCTTAGCGGGCCAGCCCACAGATACGCAGTATTTT. Amino acid sequence: CASSLAGQPTDTQYF.

On this clone itself: The CDR3 does not end in the conserved phenylalanine or tryptophan, so this is likely a read error. The chain employs TRBV5-1 and TRBJ1-2; TRBD1 aligns across 9 bases. Unmatched junction bases numbered 10, after V lost 5 bases and J lost 8 bases. The CDR3 is 14 amino acids. From germline, CDR1 is SGHRS and CDR2 YFSETQ. The CDR3 DNA follows: TGCGCCAGCAGTATAGACAGGGGGAATGGGGGCTACACCCTC. This sequence encodes CASSIDRGNGGYTL.

The rearrangement uses TRBV6-5 and TRBJ2-5; D may be TRBD1 (5 bases). Trimming cost V 3 bases and J 4 bases, with 12 bases left between them. Germline loops: CDR1 MNHEY, CDR2 SVGAGI. The CDR3 is made up of 14 amino acids. Here the CDR3 DNA reads TGTGCCAGCAGTTATCGGTCAGGGCGAGAGACCCAGTACTTC. The encoded protein is CASSYRSGRETQYF.

V and J are TRBV28 and TRBJ1-5; 8 bases align to TRBD1. V lost 4 bases and J lost 2; bases outside the gene matches: 7. Germline CDR1 reads MDHEN; CDR2 reads SYDVKM. The CDR3 is 16 amino acids. Here the CDR3 reads CASSSDRAGGNQPQHF. The CDR3 DNA reads as TGTGCCAGCAGTTCGGACAGGGCAGGAGGCAATCAGCCCCAGCATTTT.

CDR3 sequence reads: CATSEDRADSYGYTF. Written as DNA, the CDR3 is TGTGCCACCAGCGAAGACAGGGCAGATAGCTATGGCTACACCTTC. The genes are TRBV15 and TRBJ1-2, with 7 bases aligning to TRBD1. CDR3 length: 15 amino acids. Germline V CDR1 and CDR2: LNHNV, YYDKDF (reference sequence). After removal of 5 bases from V and 4 bases from J, the junction contained 10 bases not matched to a gene.

This clone was counted a single time. The V gene is TRBV12-5, the J gene TRBJ2-5; TRBD1 might be the D (6 bases). Trimming took off 6 bases at V and 2 bases at J, with 16 bases between the two ends. The germline CDR1 and CDR2 sequences are LGHNT and FRNRAP. The CDR3 consists of 15 residues. CDR3: CASGPHPRGQETQYF. As DNA, the CDR3 is TGTGCTAGTGGCCCACACCCGAGGGGGCAAGAGACCCAGTACTTC.

The V call is TRBV5-1, the J call TRBJ1-1, with 9 positions matching TRBD1. The ends lost 4 bases at V and 3 bases at J; junction bases unmatched: 4. CDR3 size: 14 residues. The germline gives CDR1 SGHRS, CDR2 YFSETQ. CDR3 region: CASSGGQGHTEAFF. The CDR3 region has the DNA TGCGCCAGCAGCGGCGGACAGGGGCACACTGAAGCTTTCTTT.

The genes are TRBV7-2 and TRBJ2-3, with D possibly being TRBD2 (6 bases). Trimming removed 6 bases at V and 2 bases at J, with 9 bases between. From germline, CDR1 is SGHTA and CDR2 FQGNSA. The CDR3 is 13 residues long. This CDR3 is CASRPGDTDTQYF. CDR3 nucleotides: TGTGCCAGCAGGCCGGGAGACACAGATACGCAGTATTTT.

This rearrangement joins TRBV9 to TRBJ1-1; possibly TRBD1 for D (6 bases). V shed 3 bases and J shed 2 bases, with 11 bases lying between them. The germline V gene encodes CDR1 SGDLS and CDR2 YYNGEE. This CDR3 is built from 14 residues. The CDR3 region is CASSGQASNTEAFF. The CDR3 nucleotides are TGTGCCAGCAGCGGACAGGCGTCTAACACTGAAGCTTTCTTT.

The chain links TRBV7-9 to TRBJ2-1, with 9 bases that match TRBD1. CDR3 length equals 18 residues. The V and J ends lost 0 bases and 6 bases, in that order; junction bases with no gene match: 12. The germline V gene has CDR1 SEHNR and CDR2 FQNEAQ (reference sequence). The CDR3 sequence is CASSLAGAQGAPRNEQFF. DNA for the CDR3: TGTGCCAGCAGCTTAGCTGGGGCACAGGGGGCGCCCCGCAATGAGCAGTTCTTC.

V is TRBV11-2 and J is TRBJ2-7, with TRBD2 matching 13 bases. Unmatched junction bases numbered 6, after V lost 2 bases and J lost 11 bases. The CDR3 sequence is 14 residues long. Germline CDR1 SGHAT, CDR2 FQNNGV. Here the CDR3 reads CASSLPGLAGVKYF. CDR3 DNA sequence: TGTGCCAGCAGCTTACCCGGACTAGCGGGAGTCAAGTACTTC.